The entry that follows covers one TCR beta chain sequence. The data were taken from a study of blood T cell repertoires in COVID-19. The V gene's germline CDR1 is MNHEY and CDR2 SVGAGI. Trimming cost V 6 bases and J 0 bases, with 14 bases left between them. This CDR3 is 15 amino acids long. The authors' processing: Reference gene primer amplification yielded estimated nucleated cell counts. Generated by immunoSEQ multiplex PCR, the TCRdb table keeps only in-frame clones and is missing some. The V and J calls and clone size come from that table; D and trimming were worked out from the DNA. The sample holds roughly 450,000 clones, about 90% seen once.

The chain links TRBV6-5 to TRBJ1-1; D gene uncertain. The sequencing sample was made of PBMCs or T cells enriched from blood (not recorded which). This TCR derives from a man in his late teens or twenties who had recovered from COVID-19. CDR3 residues: CASSRELVMNTEAFF. The CDR3 DNA reads TGTGCCAGCAGCCGGGAGCTCGTTATGAACACTGAAGCTTTCTTT.